The 6 T cell receptor beta chains below all came from one sample that was sequenced in a study of graft-versus-host responses after intestinal transplantation. Sequencing used immunoSEQ multiplex PCR; TCRdb keeps in-frame clones, though not all of them. The sample yields 95,000 to 130,000 clones, 90% seen once. Their cognate antigens are unknown. The sequences come from unstimulated CD4+ T cells sorted from spleen or lymph node cells, collected before intestinal transplant. These receptors were taken from a human donor who received an intestinal transplant.

J is TRBJ2-7 and V is TRBV5-4; D might be TRBD2 (6 bases). The length of the CDR3 is 17 residues. The ends were cut back, 4 bases at V and 0 bases at J, with 20 bases in the middle. Per the germline V gene, CDR1 is SGHNT and CDR2 is YYREEE (reference sequence). CDR3 loop: CASSPYIGGASSYEQYF. CDR3 bases: TGTGCCAGCAGCCCATACATCGGGGGAGCCAGCTCCTACGAGCAGTACTTC.

This clone was counted a single time. The chain joins TRBV27 to TRBJ1-6; perhaps TRBD1 as D (5 bases). Trimming removed 6 bases at V and 2 bases at J, with 20 bases between. This CDR3 is built from 18 residues. Germline V gives CDR1 MNHEY, CDR2 SMNVEV (reference sequence). The CDR3 coding sequence is TGTGCCAGCAGGGGGGAGTCAGGGAGGTTCCCCTATAATTCACCCCTCCACTTT. Its protein product is CASRGESGRFPYNSPLHF.

CDR3: CASSPFGLAGNEQFF. CDR3 bases: TGCGCCAGCAGTCCTTTCGGACTAGCGGGAAATGAGCAGTTCTTC. The chain couples TRBV10-1 to TRBJ2-1, with 12 nucleotides matching TRBD2. This CDR3 is 15 amino acids long. From germline, CDR1 is WNHNN and CDR2 SYGVQD (reference sequence). J lost 7 bases, V lost 5 bases, and 6 bases had no gene match.

The chain couples TRBV6-5 to TRBJ1-6; maybe TRBD1 (5 bases). The ends were cut back, 6 bases at V and 13 bases at J, with 19 bases in the middle. Germline V gene sequence: CDR1 MNHEY, CDR2 SVGAGI. The CDR3 loop spans 14 amino acids. The CDR3 here is CASSRFQGSGPLHF. In DNA, the CDR3 is TGTGCCAGCAGCCGTTTCCAGGGCTCCGGGCCCCTCCACTTT.

This chain connects TRBV21-1 to TRBJ1-1; the listed D gene, TRBD1, was not tested against the DNA. TRBV21-1 is labeled a pseudogene. The CDR3 is 17 amino acids. DNA of the CDR3: TGTGCCAGCAGCAAAGAGGGGGCAGGGGGTGGGAACACTGAAGCTTTCTTT. The encoded protein is CASSKEGAGGGNTEAFF.

The rearrangement links TRBV6-5 to TRBJ1-1; TRBD1 is a possible D gene (6 bases). V gave up 4 bases and J gave up 1 base, with 13 bases separating them. Germline values: CDR1 MNHEY, CDR2 SVGAGI. There are 15 residues in the CDR3. The CDR3 DNA follows: TGTGCCAGCAGTTCCTGGACAGACAGGAACACTGAAGCTTTCTTT. Amino acid sequence: CASSSWTDRNTEAFF.